The 28 T cell receptor beta chains listed next were all sequenced from one sample in a study of shared clonotypes between healthy human individuals. TCRdb's table, derived via immunoSEQ multiplex PCR, lists solely in-frame clones and lacks some. The data show more than 2 million clones, roughly 94% seen once. The sample taken for sequencing was naive CD4+ T cells sorted from blood. Regarding subset: CD45RA+ positively selected. These receptors were taken from a man aged 18-30 years in good health.

This sequence joins TRBV4-3 and TRBJ2-1, with D tentatively TRBD2 (6 bases). V was clipped by 4 bases and J by 0 bases, with 16 bases between them. The CDR3 extends over 17 amino acids. Germline CDR1 reads LGHNA; CDR2 reads YSLEER. CDR3 sequence reads: CASSPEGTGSSYNEQFF. The CDR3 coding sequence is TGCGCCAGCAGCCCGGAGGGGACGGGGAGCTCCTACAATGAGCAGTTCTTC.

A note on this clone: Additional DNA sequences in this sample encode the identical CDR3. The rearrangement links TRBV10-3 to TRBJ2-2, with 8 nucleotides matching TRBD2. V was clipped by 7 bases and J by 2 bases; unmatched bases: 3. This CDR3 contains 14 residues. CDR1 and CDR2 from the germline V gene are ENHRY and SYGVKD. Here the CDR3 reads CAITAGGNTGELFF. DNA of the CDR3: TGTGCCATCACCGCGGGGGGCAACACCGGGGAGCTGTTTTTT.

This chain links TRBV30 with TRBJ1-2; tentatively, D is TRBD1 (5 bases). Trimming took off 2 bases at V and 4 bases at J, with 20 bases between the two ends. Per the germline V gene, CDR1 is GTSNPN and CDR2 is SVGIG (reference sequence). This CDR3 comprises 16 residues. DNA of the CDR3: TGTGCCTGGAGTAAACCGGGGGGAAGCACCTTCTATGGCTACACCTTC. Its protein is CAWSKPGGSTFYGYTF. Together with reference TRBV30 and TRBJ1-2, the CDR3 gives the full variable domain: SQTIHQWPATLVQPVGSPLSLECTVEGTSNPNLYWYRQAAGRGLQLLFYSVGIGQISSEVPQNLSASRPQDRQFILSSKKLLLSDSGFYLCAWSKPGGSTFYGYTFGSGTRLTVV.

The chain is built from TRBV7-3 and TRBJ2-2; D possibly corresponds to TRBD1 (6 bases). Trimming removed 5 bases from V and 0 bases from J, with 10 bases in between. Germline lookup yields CDR1 SGHTA and CDR2 FQGTGA. The length of the CDR3 is 15 residues. CDR3 protein: CASSQGSANTGELFF. The CDR3 coding sequence is TGTGCCAGCAGCCAGGGGTCGGCGAACACCGGGGAGCTGTTTTTT.

V gene TRBV5-1 combines with J gene TRBJ1-2, with D possibly matching TRBD1 (6 bases). CDR3 length: 15 amino acids. The V and J ends lost 3 bases and 0 bases respectively, with 12 bases between them. Germline V CDR1 and CDR2: SGHRS, YFSETQ. This chain's CDR3 is CASSWGPDSNYGYTF. For the CDR3, the DNA is TGCGCCAGCAGCTGGGGGCCTGATTCTAACTATGGCTACACCTTC.

This chain joins TRBV5-8 and TRBJ1-6; no reliable D call. The germline V and J ends were trimmed by 0 bases and 6 bases, with 22 bases remaining between them. The CDR3 has 19 residues. The germline gives CDR1 SGHTS, CDR2 YDEGEE. CDR3 DNA: TGTGCCAGCAGCTTGGTGGCAGGCCCAATAAGCTCCGGTAATTCACCCCTCCACTTT. Translation gives CASSLVAGPISSGNSPLHF. Full variable domain (remainder filled in from reference TRBV5-8 and TRBJ1-6): EAGVTQSPTHLIKTRGQQATLRCSPISGHTSVYWYQQALGLGLQFLLWYDEGEERNRGNFPPRFSGRQFPNYSSELNVNALELEDSALYLCASSLVAGPISSGNSPLHFGNGTRLTVT.

Concerning this clone itself: Other DNA sequences from this sample encode an identical CDR3 as well. This chain links TRBV10-3 with TRBJ1-1; 7 bases are a match to TRBD1. The CDR3 has 14 residues. Trimming cost V 2 bases and J 0 bases; bases outside gene matches: 0. Per the germline V gene, CDR1 is ENHRY and CDR2 is SYGVKD. As DNA, the CDR3 is TGTGCCATCAGTGAGGGGACAGTGAACACTGAAGCTTTCTTT. This codes for CAISEGTVNTEAFF.

This clone was observed a single time. The gene calls are TRBV7-2 and TRBJ2-5, with 14 bases fitting TRBD2. CDR1 and CDR2 (germline): SGHTA, FQGNSA. V trimming: 5 bases; J trimming: 9 bases; junction bases outside the gene matches: 11. This CDR3 region has 16 residues. In nucleotides, the CDR3 is TGTGCCAGCAGCCCACTGCCGGGACTAGCGGGAGTGGCCCAGTACTTC. It encodes CASSPLPGLAGVAQYF.

The rearrangement uses TRBV6-6 and TRBJ1-5, with no clear D. The length of the CDR3 is 15 residues. The germline V and J ends were trimmed by 2 bases and 2 bases, with 10 bases remaining between them. Germline V gene sequence: CDR1 MNHNY, CDR2 SVGAGI (reference sequence). CDR3 coding DNA: TGTGCCAGCAGTTACCAGCCCGGAGGCAATCAGCCCCAGCATTTT. Amino acid sequence: CASSYQPGGNQPQHF.

V and J are TRBV7-6 and TRBJ2-5, with 8 bases matching TRBD2. Germline V lookup: CDR1 SGHVS, CDR2 FNYEAQ. J was trimmed by 7 bases and V by 3 bases; bases with no gene match: 10. The CDR3 spans 15 residues. CDR3 sequence (DNA): TGTGCCAGCAGCTTTTCTAGCGGGTACTCGGGGACCCAGTACTTC. It specifies CASSFSSGYSGTQYF.

The chain combines TRBV10-1 with TRBJ2-3; tentative D call: TRBD2 (6 bases). The CDR3 sequence is 14 residues long. The germline CDR1 and CDR2 sequences are WNHNN and SYGVQD (reference sequence). The germline V and J ends were trimmed by 5 bases and 2 bases, with 11 bases remaining between them. CDR3 amino acids: CASSRDLTTDTQYF. The DNA for the CDR3 is TGCGCCAGCAGTCGGGACTTAACCACAGATACGCAGTATTTT.

V is TRBV7-6 and J is TRBJ2-7; 8 nucleotides align to TRBD1. Germline V gene sequence: CDR1 SGHVS, CDR2 FNYEAQ. V lost 5 bases to trimming and J lost 5 bases; unmatched junction nucleotides: 11. The CDR3 is 15 amino acids. This CDR3 is CASSINGGTGNEQYF. CDR3 bases: TGTGCCAGCAGCATAAATGGAGGGACAGGCAACGAGCAGTACTTC.

V and J are TRBV4-1 and TRBJ2-4; 8 bases agree with TRBD1. In germline, CDR1 is MGHRA, CDR2 YSYEKL. The CDR3 runs to 13 residues. Losses at the gene ends were 0 bases for V and 16 bases for J; bases not matched to a gene: 8. Here the CDR3 reads CASSQDPTTGAYF. For the CDR3, the DNA is TGCGCCAGCAGCCAAGATCCCACGACAGGGGCCTACTTC.

Notes on this clone: A read error is possible here, since a much larger clone lies one base away. CDR3 loop: CASSYYGANVLTF. CDR3 nucleotides: TGTGCCAGCAGTTACTATGGGGCCAACGTCCTGACTTTC. The rearrangement joins TRBV6-5 to TRBJ2-6, with D uncertain. CDR3 length: 13 amino acids. Germline CDR1 is MNHEY and CDR2 is SVGAGI. The V gene lost 1 base and the J gene lost 3 bases, with 1 base spanning the gap.

The gene calls are TRBV5-1 and TRBJ2-3; TRBD2 matches 8 bases. CDR1 is SGHRS, CDR2 YFSETQ, per germline. V was clipped by 1 base and J by 3 bases; unmatched bases: 4. The CDR3 loop spans 15 amino acids. The CDR3 region is CASSLQREITDTQYF. The CDR3 bases are TGCGCCAGCAGCTTGCAGCGGGAGATAACAGATACGCAGTATTTT.

This rearrangement joins TRBV5-1 to TRBJ1-1; unclear D gene. Germline values: CDR1 SGHRS, CDR2 YFSETQ. The CDR3 covers 15 residues. Trimming removed 0 bases at V and 3 bases at J, with 12 bases between. CDR3: CASSLGATQYTEAFF. Written as DNA, the CDR3 is TGCGCCAGCAGCTTGGGGGCCACACAGTACACTGAAGCTTTCTTT.

J is TRBJ1-6 and V is TRBV7-2, with D maybe TRBD1 (6 bases). V was shortened by 0 bases and J by 4 bases, with 10 bases between the two germline ends. Germline CDR1 is SGHTA and CDR2 is FQGNSA. The CDR3 contains 16 residues. The DNA for the CDR3 is TGTGCCAGCAGCTTAGCAACAGGGAAATATAATTCACCCCTCCACTTT. It yields the protein CASSLATGKYNSPLHF.

The chain is built from TRBV28 and TRBJ1-3; D is undetermined. Germline assignment: CDR1 MDHEN and CDR2 SYDVKM. The V gene lost 3 bases and the J gene lost 4 bases, with 10 bases spanning the gap. This CDR3 is 14 amino acids long. This chain's CDR3 is CASSFWADGNTIYF. CDR3 DNA sequence: TGTGCCAGCAGTTTTTGGGCGGACGGAAACACCATATATTTT.

The chain couples TRBV7-9 to TRBJ2-3; 10 nucleotides match TRBD2. Germline assignment: CDR1 SEHNR and CDR2 FQNEAQ (reference sequence). Losses at the gene ends were 2 bases for V and 1 base for J; bases not matched to a gene: 9. This CDR3 region has 18 residues. Here the CDR3 DNA reads TGTGCCAGCAGCTTACAGAGCGGGACTAGCGTCGGCACAGATACGCAGTATTTT. Protein product: CASSLQSGTSVGTDTQYF.

The V call is TRBV27, the J call TRBJ1-1; D gene ambiguous. The CDR3 length is 15 residues. Between the trimmed V and J ends, which lost 0 bases and 4 bases, there was a span of 12 bases. Germline V gene lookup returns CDR1 MNHEY and CDR2 SMNVEV (reference sequence). CDR3 in amino acids: CASSLSPRVGTEAFF. The DNA of the CDR3 is TGTGCCAGCAGTTTATCACCAAGGGTTGGCACTGAAGCTTTCTTT.

In DNA, the CDR3 is TGTGCCAGCTCACCACCTATGGGGACGGCGACCTCTGGGGCCAACGTCCTGACTTTC. It translates to CASSPPMGTATSGANVLTF. This chain uses TRBV18 with TRBJ2-6; D might be TRBD1 or TRBD2, each matching 5 bases. With 0 bases removed from V and 0 bases from J, the gap between germline ends came to 15 bases. Germline V CDR1 and CDR2: KGHSH, LQKENI. The CDR3 spans 19 residues. The whole variable domain, remainder taken from reference TRBV18 and TRBJ2-6, is NAGVMQNPRHLVRRRGQEARLRCSPMKGHSHVYWYRQLPEEGLKFMVYLQKENIIDESGMPKERFSAEFPKEGPSILRIQQVVRGDSAAYFCASSPPMGTATSGANVLTFGAGSRLTVL.

The chain combines TRBV5-1 with TRBJ2-1; D unresolved. CDR1 SGHRS and CDR2 YFSETQ come from the germline V gene. The CDR3 has 13 residues. V lost 2 bases and J lost 6, with 9 bases in between. The CDR3: CASSFLDFNEQFF. CDR3 sequence (DNA): TGCGCCAGCAGCTTTCTGGATTTCAATGAGCAGTTCTTC.

This rearrangement joins TRBV6-1 to TRBJ2-7; maybe TRBD1 (6 bases). The germline V gene encodes CDR1 MNHNS and CDR2 SASEGT. This CDR3 comprises 14 residues. Trimming left V 7 bases short and J 1 base short, with 14 bases between. The CDR3 DNA reads as TGTGCCAGCAATCTTTCGGGACAATCCTACGAGCAGTACTTC. Protein sequence: CASNLSGQSYEQYF.

V gene TRBV4-1 combines with J gene TRBJ2-5, with TRBD1 matching over 7 bases. V lost 4 bases to trimming and J lost 3 bases; unmatched junction nucleotides: 5. The CDR3 spans 14 residues. Per germline, CDR1 MGHRA and CDR2 YSYEKL. The chain's CDR3 is CASSLTGTEETQYF. CDR3 sequence (DNA): TGCGCCAGCAGCCTAACCGGGACAGAAGAGACCCAGTACTTC.

This rearrangement joins TRBV7-2 to TRBJ2-7; possibly TRBD1 for D (6 bases). Germline-derived CDR1 and CDR2 are SGHTA and FQGNSA. The CDR3 is made up of 12 amino acids. The V and J ends lost 3 bases and 5 bases respectively, with 8 bases between them. The CDR3 is CASSFYRDEQYF. CDR3 in DNA: TGTGCCAGCAGCTTCTACAGGGACGAGCAGTACTTC.

DNA for the CDR3: TGCGCCAGCAGCCAAGATGCCGGGAGGACCCCAGATACGCAGTATTTT. As protein: CASSQDAGRTPDTQYF. This chain connects TRBV4-3 to TRBJ2-3, with TRBD2 identical over 7 bases. The J segment lost 4 bases and the V segment lost 0 bases, leaving 7 bases of the junction unmatched. Germline assignment: CDR1 LGHNA and CDR2 YSLEER. This CDR3 is built from 16 residues.

CDR3 protein: CASSFRHRNTEAFF. As DNA, the CDR3 is TGTGCCAGCAGTTTCCGACATAGGAACACTGAAGCTTTCTTT. V gene TRBV6-5 combines with J gene TRBJ1-1, with unresolved D. The CDR3 is made up of 14 amino acids. Germline V gene lookup returns CDR1 MNHEY and CDR2 SVGAGI. V gave up 4 bases and J gave up 1 base, with 10 bases separating them.

The chain recombines TRBV5-5 with TRBJ1-2, with D unclear. V was shortened by 3 bases and J by 1 base, with 19 bases between the two germline ends. Germline V lookup: CDR1 SGHKS, CDR2 YYEKEE (reference sequence). The CDR3 consists of 17 residues. The CDR3 DNA follows: TGTGCCAGCAGCTCGCACCCTGGGAGGGTGGATAACTATGGCTACACCTTC. Translation gives CASSSHPGRVDNYGYTF.